One sample yielded the 5 T cell receptor beta chains listed below, sequenced in a study of T cells in Graves' hyperthyroidism and ophthalmopathy. The source material, RNA transcripts, was used to amplify TCR beta CDR3 regions. A set of HTBI primers served as the primers for a first-round RT-PCR of the TCR CDR3. A single record per CDR3 protein comes from TCRdb applying MiXCR to the multiplex PCR reads. The sample consists of over 120,000 distinct CDR3 sequences, roughly 23% of them appearing once. The sequencing sample was made of blood. Receptors originate from a woman between 45 and 65 years old with Graves' hyperthyroidism that later progressed to Graves' ophthalmopathy.

The rearrangement joins TRBV7-9 to TRBJ2-1; D uncertain. Germline V gene sequence: CDR1 SEHNR, CDR2 FQNEAQ (reference sequence). This CDR3 is built from 18 residues. V lost 0 bases to trimming and J lost 6 bases, with 21 bases between them. The CDR3 protein is CASSLAKDPRSPGNEQFF. CDR3 in DNA: TGTGCCAGCAGCTTAGCGAAGGACCCTAGATCCCCAGGCAATGAGCAGTTCTTC.

In regard to this clonotype: One end of the junction fails to match germline, which may point to a read error. CDR3 coding DNA: TGCGCCAGCAGTCCCGGGACGAACACTGCAGCTTTCTTT. This translates into CASSPGTNTAAFF. The chain carries TRBV10-1 and TRBJ1-1, with D maybe TRBD1 (5 bases). This CDR3 is built from 13 residues. CDR1 and CDR2 from the germline V gene are WNHNN and SYGVQD (reference sequence).

The V call is TRBV7-9, the J call TRBJ2-7, with D possibly matching TRBD2 (6 bases). CDR3 length equals 15 residues. CDR1 is SEHNR and CDR2 is FQNEAQ in the germline V gene (reference sequence). V lost 5 bases to trimming and J lost 3 bases, with 17 bases between them. The CDR3 DNA is TGTGCCAGCAGCCTCTTGGGGGGTCCGGACTACGAGCAGTACTTC. Protein product: CASSLLGGPDYEQYF.

The chain joins TRBV3-1 to TRBJ2-7, with 8 nucleotides matching TRBD1. The CDR3 length is 15 residues. The ends lost 4 bases at V and 2 bases at J; junction bases unmatched: 7. CDR1 and CDR2 (germline): LGHDT, YNNKEL (reference sequence). The CDR3 sequence: CASSPGGVAPYEQYF. The DNA for the CDR3 is TGTGCCAGCAGCCCAGGGGGCGTCGCTCCCTACGAGCAGTACTTC.

This clonotype was observed at least ten times. This sequence joins TRBV20-1 and TRBJ2-5; TRBD2 matches 10 bases. The V gene end was trimmed by 5 bases and the J gene end by 5 bases; junction bases not matched to a gene: 5. This CDR3 contains 13 residues. From germline, CDR1 is DFQATT and CDR2 SNEGSKA (reference sequence). This CDR3 is CSAPMTSGETQYF. The CDR3 DNA follows: TGCAGTGCTCCTATGACTAGCGGGGAGACCCAGTACTTC.